The subject of this entry is one TCR beta chain. In the source study's methods: Using reference gene primer amplification, nucleated cell counts were estimated. TCRdb keeps only in-frame clones here, not all; method: immunoSEQ multiplex PCR. That table supplies the V and J calls and clone size; D and trimming were determined from the DNA. The top ten hold around 7.8% of the sample, which has hundreds of thousands of clones, about 89% seen once. Germline V gives CDR1 SGHAT, CDR2 FQNNGV. V shed 4 bases and J shed 3 bases, with 10 bases lying between them. The CDR3 runs 13 residues. The data were obtained in a study of blood T cell repertoires in COVID-19. As for the study in general: Some COVID-19 samples were acute and others convalescent; all came from the United States, Italy and Spain. T cells, B-cell-depleted T cells, or PBMCs supplied cDNA or gDNA.

The material sequenced was peripheral blood. The TCR originated in a woman aged 45 to 65 who had recovered from COVID-19. The rearrangement uses TRBV11-2 and TRBJ2-7, with TRBD2 as a possible D gene (6 bases). Written as DNA, the CDR3 is TGTGCCAGCAGCTCCGGGACTCACTACGAGCAGTACTTC. Protein product: CASSSGTHYEQYF.